The 21 T cell receptor beta chains in this list originate from one sample, sequenced in a study of blood T cell repertoires in COVID-19. Assay used: immunoSEQ multiplex PCR; TCRdb lists only in-frame clones, some missing. The profile shows fewer than 200,000 clones, 74% of them singletons. Sequenced input: peripheral blood. Receptors originate from a woman older than 75 with acute or convalescent COVID-19.

V usage is TRBV21-1 and J usage is TRBJ2-3; the D call TRBD2 from the table was never checked on the DNA. TRBV21-1 is a recognized pseudogene. CDR3 length equals 14 residues. This chain's CDR3 is CASQAELITDTQYF. The CDR3 DNA sequence: TGTGCCAGCCAAGCGGAGCTTATCACAGATACGCAGTATTTT.

The chain carries TRBV19 and TRBJ2-5; no definite D call. The CDR3 has 14 amino acids. The V end lost 1 base, the J end lost 2 bases, and 8 bases lay between the germline ends. Germline V CDR1 and CDR2: LNHDA, SQIVND (reference sequence). The CDR3 loop reads CASSIGAVQETQYF. CDR3 DNA: TGTGCCAGTAGTATAGGGGCAGTACAAGAGACCCAGTACTTC.

V gene TRBV7-2 combines with J gene TRBJ1-2, with D possibly matching TRBD1 (5 bases). The V end lost 0 bases, the J end lost 4 bases, and 12 bases lay between the germline ends. There are 15 residues in the CDR3. Germline CDR1 and CDR2: SGHTA and FQGNSA. For the CDR3, the DNA is TGTGCCAGCAGCTTAGCACCAACAGGCGGCTATGGCTACACCTTC. Its protein is CASSLAPTGGYGYTF.

V gene TRBV28 combines with J gene TRBJ2-5, with TRBD1 identical over 10 bases. V was pared by 5 bases and J by 4 bases, with 10 bases of the junction left unmatched. The CDR3 is 16 amino acids. CDR1 is MDHEN, CDR2 SYDVKM, per germline. CDR3 coding DNA: TGTGCCAGCAGTCCACCGGGACAGGGGATGGGAGAGACCCAGTACTTC. Translating gives CASSPPGQGMGETQYF.

This clone was counted a single time. V is TRBV6-5 and J is TRBJ1-4, with D unresolved. Germline CDR1 reads MNHEY; CDR2 reads SVGAGI. The CDR3 extends over 13 amino acids. V was shortened by 2 bases and J by 7 bases, with 8 bases between the two germline ends. The CDR3 spells CASSYRGSEKLFF. As DNA, the CDR3 is TGTGCCAGCAGTTACAGAGGGAGTGAAAAACTGTTTTTT.

This clone was seen only a few times. The chain is built from TRBV27 and TRBJ1-3, with 7 bases fitting TRBD1. Losses at the gene ends were 2 bases for V and 2 bases for J; bases not matched to a gene: 3. The CDR3 length is 15 residues. Germline-derived CDR1 and CDR2 are MNHEY and SMNVEV (reference sequence). In nucleotides, the CDR3 is TGTGCCAGCAGTTTAAAGGGGGCGGCTGGAAACACCATATATTTT. Residues: CASSLKGAAGNTIYF.

The J gene is TRBJ1-5, the V gene TRBV6-2 or TRBV6-3; 10 bases fit TRBD1. Germline V gene data show CDR1 as MNHEY and CDR2 as SVGEGT. The CDR3 covers 20 residues. J gave up 4 bases and V 6 bases, and 21 bases lay outside the gene matches. The CDR3 here is CASSNIRTGGNVGGNQPQHF. Here the CDR3 DNA reads TGTGCCAGCAGCAACATTAGGACAGGGGGGAACGTCGGAGGTAATCAGCCCCAGCATTTT.

V and J are TRBV6-5 and TRBJ1-5; D is unclear. This CDR3 has 15 residues. The V gene's germline CDR1 is MNHEY and CDR2 SVGAGI. V lost 2 bases to trimming and J lost 0 bases, with 8 bases between them. The CDR3 sequence is CASSYTYNSNQPQHF. The CDR3 bases are TGTGCCAGCAGTTACACATATAATAGCAATCAGCCCCAGCATTTT.

The CDR3 coding sequence is TGTGCCAGCAGCCCGGGGACAGGGGCTGGCTCACCCCTCCACTTT. It encodes CASSPGTGAGSPLHF. The rearrangement joins TRBV4-2 to TRBJ1-6; 10 bases line up with TRBD1. CDR3 size: 15 residues. Germline CDR1 reads LGHNA; CDR2 reads YNFKEQ. With 4 bases clipped from V and 10 bases from J, the junction kept 7 bases outside the gene matches.

This chain links TRBV6-2 or TRBV6-3 with TRBJ1-5, with TRBD1 matching over 8 bases. Trimming took 0 bases from V and 3 from J; bases not matched to a gene: 7. The CDR3 is 17 residues long. Germline V CDR1 and CDR2: MNHEY, SVGEGT. CDR3 coding DNA: TGTGCCAGCAGTTACTCGGACGGACAGGGAGTCAATCAGCCCCAGCATTTT. It yields the protein CASSYSDGQGVNQPQHF.

The genes are TRBV27 and TRBJ1-5; D not certain. The CDR3 contains 17 residues. The V end was cut by 4 bases, the J end by 0 bases, with 16 bases between. Germline V CDR1 and CDR2: MNHEY, SMNVEV (reference sequence). The chain's CDR3 is CASSSAHTLTSNQPQHF. CDR3 sequence (DNA): TGTGCCAGCAGTTCAGCACACACACTAACTAGCAATCAGCCCCAGCATTTT.

This clone showed up just a few times. The chain joins TRBV19 to TRBJ2-3; 11 positions match TRBD2. The CDR3 extends over 16 amino acids. Germline V gives CDR1 LNHDA, CDR2 SQIVND (reference sequence). Trimming at V came to 6 bases and at J to 6 bases, leaving 11 bases not matched to a gene. The CDR3 loop reads CASSREIAGGLDTQYF. CDR3 DNA: TGTGCCAGTAGCCGAGAGATAGCGGGAGGGTTGGATACGCAGTATTTT.

The genes are TRBV18 and TRBJ2-5; weak D call: TRBD2 (6 bases). Germline V gives CDR1 KGHSH, CDR2 LQKENI. This CDR3 is built from 17 residues. Trimming stripped 2 bases from V and 4 bases from J, with 20 bases between. The CDR3 reads CASSPRPSGPRAETQYF. CDR3 nucleotides: TGTGCCAGCTCACCAAGGCCCAGCGGGCCCCGGGCAGAGACCCAGTACTTC. Filled out from reference TRBV18 and TRBJ2-5, the complete variable domain reads NAGVMQNPRHLVRRRGQEARLRCSPMKGHSHVYWYRQLPEEGLKFMVYLQKENIIDESGMPKERFSAEFPKEGPSILRIQQVVRGDSAAYFCASSPRPSGPRAETQYFGPGTRLLVL.

The V and J genes are TRBV2 and TRBJ1-1; maybe TRBD1 (6 bases). CDR1 and CDR2 from the germline V gene are SNHLY and FYNNEI. Between the trimmed V and J ends, which lost 5 bases and 5 bases, there was a span of 9 bases. The CDR3 is 12 residues long. In nucleotides, the CDR3 is TGTGCCAGCAGTACCGGACAGACTGAAGCTTTCTTT. Amino acid sequence: CASSTGQTEAFF. Together with reference TRBV2 and TRBJ1-1, the CDR3 gives the full variable domain: EPEVTQTPSHQVTQMGQEVILRCVPISNHLYFYWYRQILGQKVEFLVSFYNNEISEKSEIFDDQFSVERPDGSNFTLKIRSTKLEDSAMYFCASSTGQTEAFFGQGTRLTVV.

To note about this clone: Other nucleotide sequences in the sample specify the same CDR3. The V gene is TRBV18, the J gene TRBJ1-1; D gene ambiguous. V was cut by 0 bases and J by 3 bases, with 8 bases left in between. Germline V gene sequence: CDR1 KGHSH, CDR2 LQKENI. CDR3 size: 14 residues. DNA for the CDR3: TGTGCCAGCTCACCACCGGTTTCGGACACTGAAGCTTTCTTT. This sequence encodes CASSPPVSDTEAFF. The complete variable domain, with remaining parts taken from reference TRBV18 and TRBJ1-1, reads NAGVMQNPRHLVRRRGQEARLRCSPMKGHSHVYWYRQLPEEGLKFMVYLQKENIIDESGMPKERFSAEFPKEGPSILRIQQVVRGDSAAYFCASSPPVSDTEAFFGQGTRLTVV.

This clone was detected only once. This chain uses TRBV28 with TRBJ1-2; 10 nucleotides match TRBD1. CDR1 is MDHEN, CDR2 SYDVKM, per germline. The CDR3 contains 17 residues. V shed 6 bases and J 6 bases; nucleotides not matched to a gene: 16. CDR3 nucleotide sequence: TGTGCCAGCAGCCCTGGGGGACAGGGGTCGGGTCGAGATGGCTACACCTTC. Protein product: CASSPGGQGSGRDGYTF.

This chain links TRBV6-2 or TRBV6-3 with TRBJ1-5; 10 bases align to TRBD1. V was pared by 5 bases and J by 9 bases, with 13 bases of the junction left unmatched. CDR3 length: 16 residues. Germline CDR1 MNHEY, CDR2 SVGEGT. The CDR3 coding sequence is TGTGCCAGCAGTCCCCGCGGACAGGGGGGGTTTAGGCCCCAGCATTTT. This gives the protein CASSPRGQGGFRPQHF.

V and J are TRBV2 and TRBJ2-1; the match to TRBD1 covers 8 bases. Germline assignment: CDR1 SNHLY and CDR2 FYNNEI. V dropped 7 bases and J dropped 7; count of bases not matched to a gene: 9. The CDR3 is 14 residues long. CDR3 sequence (DNA): TGTGCCAGCATGCGGACAGGGTCACAGAATGAGCAGTTCTTC. The encoded protein is CASMRTGSQNEQFF.

The rearrangement joins TRBV30 to TRBJ1-1; the D gene is possibly TRBD1 (5 bases). Trimming removed 0 bases at V and 4 bases at J, with 12 bases between. The germline V gene encodes CDR1 GTSNPN and CDR2 SVGIG (reference sequence). The CDR3 has 14 residues. The CDR3 protein is CAWSVLDGGTEAFF. The CDR3 DNA reads TGTGCCTGGAGTGTACTGGACGGGGGCACTGAAGCTTTCTTT.

The V and J genes are TRBV28 and TRBJ1-2; maybe TRBD1 (5 bases). This CDR3 has 14 residues. Per the germline V gene, CDR1 is MDHEN and CDR2 is SYDVKM. The ends were cut back, 3 bases at V and 7 bases at J, with 15 bases in the middle. The CDR3: CASSLVGVGAGYTF. In DNA, the CDR3 is TGTGCCAGCAGTTTGGTAGGGGTTGGGGCTGGCTACACCTTC.

This chain connects TRBV3-1 (or the pseudogene TRBV3-2) to TRBJ2-7; D is uncertain. The CDR3 spans 12 residues. Trimming left V 1 base short and J 7 bases short, with 8 bases between. Germline values: CDR1 LGHDT, CDR2 YNNKEL (reference sequence). CDR3 amino acids: CASSQVPREQYF. CDR3 DNA sequence: TGTGCCAGCAGCCAAGTTCCTCGTGAGCAGTACTTC.